This T cell receptor (beta chain) comes out of a study of cytomegalovirus exposure and HLA in healthy donors. Study-wide results and caveats: Beyond CMV serostatus, there was no information to go on about immune exposure.

PCR employed 60 Vbeta and 13 Jbeta primers. Profiling relied on immunoSEQ multiplex PCR, and the TCRdb table lists in-frame clones only, not all of them. The sample consists of over 150,000 clones, around 80% of them appearing once. Concerning this clone: What it recognizes is unknown.

The CDR3 loop spans 16 amino acids. The V gene lost 0 bases and the J gene lost 2 bases, with 14 bases spanning the gap. Germline CDR1 SGHTS, CDR2 YDEGEE. The sequenced sample consisted of PBMCs. The rearrangement links TRBV5-8 to TRBJ2-5; D might be TRBD2 (5 bases). The receptor was isolated from a girl aged 5-17 years in good health and CMV-seropositive. The CDR3 bases are TGTGCCAGCAGCTTGGTGGTAGGAGCGGCGCAAGAGACCCAGTACTTC. Amino acids: CASSLVVGAAQETQYF.